Listed here are 18 T cell receptor beta chains from one sample, sequenced in a study of regulatory T cells in long-lasting Graves disease. Through Arm-PCR of CDR3 regions and iRepertoire HTBI primers, TCR beta libraries were built. Each CDR3 protein gets one entry after TCRdb re-called the multiplex PCR reads with MiXCR. The table includes about 470,000 distinct CDR3 sequences, 20% to 25% detected once. Specified time point: persistent/refractory GD, antithyroid drugs over 5 years with positive TRAb. There was RNA extracted from PBMCs, and the TCR library was made from it. Sequencing used peripheral blood mononuclear cells (PBMCs), obtained when the disease was refractory, from a patient treated with antithyroid drugs. The receptor source for this set is a female donor with Graves disease.

This clonotype was seen many times. This chain connects TRBV12-3 or TRBV12-4 to TRBJ2-2; a weak D match, TRBD1 (6 bases). Trimming left V 5 bases short and J 0 bases short, with 10 bases between. CDR3 length equals 15 residues. The CDR3 spells CASSGQNSNTGELFF. As DNA, the CDR3 is TGTGCCAGCAGTGGACAGAATTCGAACACCGGGGAGCTGTTTTTT.

V is TRBV30 and J is TRBJ1-2, with D perhaps matching TRBD1 (5 bases). Deletions cut 1 base from V and 6 bases from J, with 18 bases between. Germline values: CDR1 GTSNPN, CDR2 SVGIG (reference sequence). CDR3 length equals 15 residues. This chain's CDR3 is CAWSAGSGPADGYTF. The CDR3 DNA follows: TGTGCCTGGAGTGCTGGCTCGGGACCGGCGGATGGCTACACCTTC.

The rearrangement uses TRBV3-1 and TRBJ2-2; D uncertain. This CDR3 contains 19 residues. V was clipped by 1 base and J by 0 bases, with 18 bases between them. In germline, CDR1 is LGHDT, CDR2 YNNKEL (reference sequence). The CDR3 loop reads CASSQGPFGLHANTGELFF. CDR3 sequence (DNA): TGTGCCAGCAGCCAAGGTCCCTTCGGCCTCCACGCGAACACCGGGGAGCTGTTTTTT.

This clonotype was seen ten or more times. This sequence joins TRBV6-1 and TRBJ1-5, with 7 bases lining up with TRBD1. Trimming removed 7 bases from V and 6 bases from J; junction bases left unmatched: 3. CDR3 length: 12 residues. CDR1 is MNHNS and CDR2 is SASEGT in the germline V gene. CDR3 amino acids: CASNQGGQPQHF. The CDR3 DNA sequence: TGTGCCAGCAACCAGGGGGGTCAGCCCCAGCATTTT.

About this clonotype itself: This clone may be a read error of a much larger clone one base away. The CDR3: CASSFAGTQYF. In DNA form, the CDR3 reads TGTGCCAGCAGCTTTGCAGGGACCCAGTACTTC. The chain employs TRBV13 and TRBJ2-5, with D hard to call. Germline CDR1 reads PRHDT; CDR2 reads FYEKMQ (reference sequence). The ends were cut back, 3 bases at V and 7 bases at J, with 6 bases in the middle. This CDR3 has 11 residues.

This clonotype showed up just a few times. The rearrangement uses TRBV19 and TRBJ1-2; 10 nucleotides line up with TRBD1. Germline assignment: CDR1 LNHDA and CDR2 SQIVND (reference sequence). This CDR3 has 14 amino acids. V lost 6 bases, J lost 8 bases, and 9 bases stayed unmatched. The CDR3 nucleotides read TGTGCCAGTAGGGCAATGACAGGGGGCGAAGGCTACACCTTC. This codes for CASRAMTGGEGYTF.

This clonotype was counted many times. The chain links TRBV7-9 to TRBJ1-4, with D unclear. The length of the CDR3 is 12 residues. CDR1 and CDR2 from the germline V gene are SEHNR and FQNEAQ (reference sequence). V was clipped by 8 bases and J by 4 bases, with 8 bases between them. The chain's CDR3 is CASAALNEKLFF. The DNA for the CDR3 is TGTGCCAGCGCAGCCCTTAATGAAAAACTGTTTTTT.

This clonotype was observed many times. V gene TRBV5-1 combines with J gene TRBJ1-5; TRBD1 aligns across 11 bases. There are 14 residues in the CDR3. Germline loops: CDR1 SGHRS, CDR2 YFSETQ. V shed 3 bases, J shed 7 bases, and the junction held 3 bases outside the gene matches. The CDR3, as DNA: TGCGCCAGCAGCTGGACAGGGGGCGAACAGCCCCAGCATTTT. Protein product: CASSWTGGEQPQHF.

This clonotype showed up many times. This chain links TRBV6-1 with TRBJ1-1; unclear D gene. The germline V gene encodes CDR1 MNHNS and CDR2 SASEGT. CDR3 length: 13 residues. V lost 6 bases, J lost 6 bases, and 14 bases lay in between. CDR3 region: CASRSATPSEAFF. The DNA for the CDR3 is TGTGCCAGCAGATCCGCCACCCCATCTGAAGCTTTCTTT.

The chain recombines TRBV6-5 with TRBJ1-1, with D unresolved. The CDR3 extends over 14 amino acids. CDR1 and CDR2 from the germline V gene are MNHEY and SVGAGI. Trimming left V 2 bases short and J 2 bases short, with 9 bases between. This chain's CDR3 is CASSYGQINTEAFF. CDR3 coding DNA: TGTGCCAGCAGTTACGGGCAGATAAACACTGAAGCTTTCTTT.

This clonotype was recorded a few times. The rearrangement uses TRBV24-1 and TRBJ2-5, with D possibly TRBD2 on 6 matching bases. The CDR3 sequence is 15 residues long. The germline gives CDR1 KGHDR, CDR2 SFDVKD. Deletions cut 4 bases from V and 7 bases from J, with 18 bases between. This CDR3 reads CATSDTARPGGTQYF. CDR3 sequence (DNA): TGTGCCACCAGTGACACCGCACGCCCCGGGGGGACCCAGTACTTC.

This rearrangement joins TRBV5-8 to TRBJ2-1; the match to TRBD1 covers 10 bases. Germline V CDR1 and CDR2: SGHTS, YDEGEE. The CDR3 is 15 amino acids. Trimming removed 0 bases from V and 5 bases from J; junction bases left unmatched: 2. DNA of the CDR3: TGTGCCAGCAGCTTGGGGGACAGGGGAGACAATGAGCAGTTCTTC. Its translation is CASSLGDRGDNEQFF.

Only a few counts were recorded for this clonotype. The J gene is TRBJ2-4, the V gene TRBV14; TRBD1 aligns across 7 bases. CDR1 and CDR2 (germline): SGHDN, FVKESK. V shed 8 bases, J shed 12 bases, and the junction held 10 bases outside the gene matches. The CDR3 loop spans 12 amino acids. CDR3 sequence: CASGLDRRHQYF. In nucleotides, the CDR3 is TGTGCCAGCGGCCTGGACAGGCGGCATCAGTACTTC.

The chain recombines TRBV19 with TRBJ1-3, with D perhaps TRBD1 (5 bases). The V end was cut by 1 base, the J end by 0 bases, with 13 bases between. The CDR3 loop spans 17 amino acids. Germline CDR1 LNHDA, CDR2 SQIVND (reference sequence). CDR3 sequence: CASSIVQGRDSGNTIYF. CDR3 DNA sequence: TGTGCCAGTAGTATAGTTCAGGGAAGGGACTCTGGAAACACCATATATTTT.

This clonotype came up many times. The chain links TRBV2 to TRBJ1-2; D is ambiguous. V gave up 7 bases and J gave up 8 bases, with 17 bases separating them. The germline V gene encodes CDR1 SNHLY and CDR2 FYNNEI. The length of the CDR3 is 13 residues. CDR3 bases: TGTGCCAGCAAGGAGGGTCCCCCGGGAGGCTACACCTTC. This encodes CASKEGPPGGYTF.

This clonotype came up many times. The chain uses TRBV28 and TRBJ2-4; 10 nucleotides agree with TRBD1. CDR1 is MDHEN and CDR2 is SYDVKM in the germline V gene. V lost 8 bases and J lost 0; bases outside the gene matches: 13. The CDR3 runs to 18 residues. The CDR3 DNA reads as TGTGCCAGCCGCGACAGGGGGCTGGGGCCTATAGCCAAAAACATTCAGTACTTC. The encoded protein is CASRDRGLGPIAKNIQYF.

This chain uses TRBV7-8 with TRBJ2-7, with D perhaps TRBD2 (7 bases). V gave up 1 base and J gave up 0 bases, with 16 bases separating them. The germline V gene encodes CDR1 SGHVS and CDR2 FQNEAQ. There are 17 residues in the CDR3. The CDR3 nucleotides read TGTGCCAGCAGCTTAGAGGGGGGGGGGATTAGCTCCTACGAGCAGTACTTC. Residues: CASSLEGGGISSYEQYF.

This clonotype was counted between two and nine times. The CDR3 DNA follows: TGTGCCAGCAGTGAAGGGGGCGGATGGGCTTCACCCCTCCACTTT. Amino acids: CASSEGGGWASPLHF. The V call is TRBV25-1, the J call TRBJ1-6; possibly TRBD1 for D (6 bases). CDR1 is MGHDK, CDR2 SYGVNS, per germline. The V gene lost 2 bases and the J gene lost 9 bases, with 14 bases spanning the gap. The CDR3 runs to 15 residues.